The clone carrying this TCR beta chain was counted ten times or more. Its antigen is currently unknown. TCRdb reprocessed the RT-PCR reads via MiXCR and lists one record per CDR3 protein. The sample yields under 550,000 distinct CDR3 sequences, 6% to 9% seen once. V was clipped by 1 base and J by 7 bases, with 14 bases between them. Looked up from germline, CDR1 is DFQATT and CDR2 is SNEGSKA (reference sequence). The CDR3 totals 15 residues. The data originate from a study of response to subunit inactivated influenza vaccine. Findings and caveats of the study: Only a handful of new T cells, the authors suggested, are recruited with each seasonal influenza vaccination.

The V call is TRBV20-1, the J call TRBJ1-6; D remains ambiguous. Source: PBMCs from blood, taken approximately 25 months after vaccination. This clonotype was sampled from a man in his fifties or sixties who received an inactivated influenza vaccine. The CDR3 here is CSARAAGGRNSPLHF. The CDR3 DNA follows: TGCAGTGCTAGAGCGGCGGGAGGGAGGAATTCACCCCTCCACTTT.